Sequencing of this T cell receptor (beta chain) was carried out in a study of preoperative IRX-2 immunotherapy in early breast cancer. The treatment was: preoperative locoregional IRX-2 cytokine immunotherapy. Samples came from a phase Ib trial of preoperative locoregional IRX-2 cytokine immunotherapy. Libraries were prepared by immunoSEQ multiplex PCR; TCRdb keeps only in-frame clonotypes and omits some of them. This sample has about 420 clones, with about 80% found just once. Germline-derived CDR1 and CDR2 are MNHGY and SAAAGT. This CDR3 spans 15 amino acids. Trimming cost V 7 bases and J 1 base; bases outside gene matches: 7. A single count supports this clone.

The chain has TRBV6-8 and TRBJ2-3, with 8 bases matching TRBD1. Sequenced here: tumor tissue, sampled after IRX-2 immunotherapy. This receptor was obtained from a human donor with breast cancer. CDR3 nucleotide sequence: TGTGCCAGCAATGACGCAGGGGGCCGCACAGATACGCAGTATTTT. This encodes CASNDAGGRTDTQYF.